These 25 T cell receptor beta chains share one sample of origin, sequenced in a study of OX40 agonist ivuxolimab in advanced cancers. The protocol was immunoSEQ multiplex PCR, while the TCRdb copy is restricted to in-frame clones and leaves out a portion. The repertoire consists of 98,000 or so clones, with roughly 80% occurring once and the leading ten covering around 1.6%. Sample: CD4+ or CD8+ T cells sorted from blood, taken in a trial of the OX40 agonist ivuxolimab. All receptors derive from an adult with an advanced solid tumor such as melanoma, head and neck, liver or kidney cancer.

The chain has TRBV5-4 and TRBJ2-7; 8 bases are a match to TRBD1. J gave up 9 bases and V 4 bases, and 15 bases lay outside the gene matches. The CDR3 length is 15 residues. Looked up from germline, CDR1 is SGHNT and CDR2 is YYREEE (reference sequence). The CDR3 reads CASSDGQGSRVRQYF. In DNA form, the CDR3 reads TGTGCCAGCAGCGATGGACAGGGTAGTAGGGTGCGGCAGTACTTC.

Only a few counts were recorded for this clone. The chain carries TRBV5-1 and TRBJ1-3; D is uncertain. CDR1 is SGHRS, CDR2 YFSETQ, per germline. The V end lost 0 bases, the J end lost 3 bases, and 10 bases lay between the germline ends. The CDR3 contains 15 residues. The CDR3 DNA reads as TGCGCCAGCAGCTTGGAGAGGTCGAATGGAAACACCATATATTTT. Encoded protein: CASSLERSNGNTIYF.

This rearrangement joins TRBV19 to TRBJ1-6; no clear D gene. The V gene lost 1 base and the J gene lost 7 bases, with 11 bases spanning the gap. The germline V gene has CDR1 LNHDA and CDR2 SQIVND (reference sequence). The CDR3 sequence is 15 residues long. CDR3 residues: CASSIGARSNSPLHF. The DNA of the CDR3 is TGTGCCAGTAGTATAGGGGCCAGGTCGAATTCACCCCTCCACTTT.

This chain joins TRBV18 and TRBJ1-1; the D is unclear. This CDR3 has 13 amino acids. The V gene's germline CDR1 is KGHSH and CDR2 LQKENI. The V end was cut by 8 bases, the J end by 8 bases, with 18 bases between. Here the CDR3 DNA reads TGTGCCAGCACGCCCTCTAACCCCGCCGAAGCTTTCTTT. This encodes CASTPSNPAEAFF.

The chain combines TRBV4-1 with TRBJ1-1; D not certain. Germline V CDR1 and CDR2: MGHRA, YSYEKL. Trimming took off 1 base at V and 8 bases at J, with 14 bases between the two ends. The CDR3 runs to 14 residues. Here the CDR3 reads CASSQAPRVGEAFF. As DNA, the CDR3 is TGCGCCAGCAGCCAAGCCCCCCGGGTGGGCGAAGCTTTCTTT.

CDR3 loop: CASSLGQGGYEQYF. The DNA for the CDR3 is TGTGCCAGCTCCCTCGGACAGGGTGGATACGAGCAGTACTTC. The V and J genes are TRBV18 and TRBJ2-7, with TRBD1 identical over 8 bases. The CDR3 has 14 amino acids. The ends lost 6 bases at V and 4 bases at J; junction bases unmatched: 8. Germline CDR1 is KGHSH and CDR2 is LQKENI.

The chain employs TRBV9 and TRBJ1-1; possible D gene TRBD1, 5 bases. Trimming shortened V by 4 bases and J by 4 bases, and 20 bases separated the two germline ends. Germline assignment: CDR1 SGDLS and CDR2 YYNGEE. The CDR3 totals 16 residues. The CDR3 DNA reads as TGTGCCAGCAGCCCCCAGGTGGGGGGGATGGCCACTGAAGCTTTCTTT. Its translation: CASSPQVGGMATEAFF.

The CDR3 sequence: CTSSLTRRQYF. The CDR3 region has the DNA TGCACCAGCAGCCTGACTCGGCGGCAGTACTTC. The chain recombines TRBV1 with TRBJ2-5; the D call of TRBD2 is as the table states it, not checked on the DNA. TRBV1 constitutes a pseudogene. The CDR3 runs 11 residues.

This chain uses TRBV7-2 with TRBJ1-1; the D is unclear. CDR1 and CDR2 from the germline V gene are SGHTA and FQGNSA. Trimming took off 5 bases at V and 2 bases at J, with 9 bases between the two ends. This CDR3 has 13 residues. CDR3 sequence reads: CASSLQPNTEAFF. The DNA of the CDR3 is TGTGCCAGCAGCCTCCAGCCCAACACTGAAGCTTTCTTT.

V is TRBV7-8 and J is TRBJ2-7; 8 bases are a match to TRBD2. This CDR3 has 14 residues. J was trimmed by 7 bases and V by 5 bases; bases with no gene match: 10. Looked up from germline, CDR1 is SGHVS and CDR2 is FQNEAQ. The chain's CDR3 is CASSPRGATAEQYF. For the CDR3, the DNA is TGTGCCAGCAGCCCGCGGGGGGCTACAGCGGAGCAGTACTTC.

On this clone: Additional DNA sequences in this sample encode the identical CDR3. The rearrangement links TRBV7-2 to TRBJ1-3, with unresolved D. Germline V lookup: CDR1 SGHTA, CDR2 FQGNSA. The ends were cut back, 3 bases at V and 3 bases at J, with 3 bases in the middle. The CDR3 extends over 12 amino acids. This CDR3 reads CASSLVGNTIYF. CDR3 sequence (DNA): TGTGCCAGCAGCTTGGTTGGAAACACCATATATTTT.

CDR3: CASNDRFGTDTQYF. For the CDR3, the DNA is TGCGCCAGCAACGACAGGTTTGGCACAGATACGCAGTATTTT. The chain uses TRBV5-1 and TRBJ2-3; D perhaps matches TRBD1 (6 bases). This CDR3 spans 14 amino acids. The germline gives CDR1 SGHRS, CDR2 YFSETQ. V lost 6 bases, J lost 1 base, and 12 bases lay in between. Together with reference TRBV5-1 and TRBJ2-3, the CDR3 gives the full variable domain: KAGVTQTPRYLIKTRGQQVTLSCSPISGHRSVSWYQQTPGQGLQFLFEYFSETQRNKGNFPGRFSGRQFSNSRSEMNVSTLELGDSALYLCASNDRFGTDTQYFGPGTRLTVL.

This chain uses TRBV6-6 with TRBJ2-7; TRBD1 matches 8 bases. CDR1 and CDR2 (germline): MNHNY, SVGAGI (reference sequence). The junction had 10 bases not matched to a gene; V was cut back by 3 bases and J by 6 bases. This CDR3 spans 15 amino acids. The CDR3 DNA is TGTGCCAGCAGTTATGCGGGACAGGATTCGGGCGAGCAGTACTTC. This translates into CASSYAGQDSGEQYF.

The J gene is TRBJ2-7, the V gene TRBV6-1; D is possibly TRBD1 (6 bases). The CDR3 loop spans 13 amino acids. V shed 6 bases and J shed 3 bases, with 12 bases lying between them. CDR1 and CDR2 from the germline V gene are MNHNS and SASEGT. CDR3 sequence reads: CASSQGPYYEQYF. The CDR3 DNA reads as TGTGCCAGCAGCCAGGGGCCCTACTACGAGCAGTACTTC.

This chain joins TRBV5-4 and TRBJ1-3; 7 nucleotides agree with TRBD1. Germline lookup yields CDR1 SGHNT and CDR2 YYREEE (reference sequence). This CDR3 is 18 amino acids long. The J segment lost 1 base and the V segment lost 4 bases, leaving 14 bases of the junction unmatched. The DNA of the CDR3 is TGTGCCAGCAGCCATTTTACAGGGGCGGTCGGGTCTGGAAACACCATATATTTT. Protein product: CASSHFTGAVGSGNTIYF.

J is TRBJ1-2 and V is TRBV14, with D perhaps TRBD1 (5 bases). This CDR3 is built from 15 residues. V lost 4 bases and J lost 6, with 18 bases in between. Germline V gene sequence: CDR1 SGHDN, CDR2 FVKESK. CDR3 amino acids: CASSLLGLPRDGYTF. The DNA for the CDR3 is TGTGCCAGCAGCCTATTGGGACTCCCAAGGGATGGCTACACCTTC. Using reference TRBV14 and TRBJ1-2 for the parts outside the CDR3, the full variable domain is EAGVTQFPSHSVIEKGQTVTLRCDPISGHDNLYWYRRVMGKEIKFLLHFVKESKQDESGMPNNRFLAERTGGTYSTLKVQPAELEDSGVYFCASSLLGLPRDGYTFGSGTRLTVV.

CDR3 nucleotides: TGTGCCAGCAGGCGAACAGCCGTCTCCTACGAGCAGTACTTC. Encoded protein: CASRRTAVSYEQYF. The V gene is TRBV6-5, the J gene TRBJ2-7; unclear D gene. The CDR3 length is 14 residues. CDR1 MNHEY and CDR2 SVGAGI come from the germline V gene. The germline V and J ends were trimmed by 6 bases and 0 bases, with 12 bases remaining between them.

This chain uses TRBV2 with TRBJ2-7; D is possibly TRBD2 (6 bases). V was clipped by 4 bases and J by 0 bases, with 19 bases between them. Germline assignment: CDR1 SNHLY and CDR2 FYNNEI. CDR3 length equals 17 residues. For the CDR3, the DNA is TGTGCCAGCAGTGGGGGGGTTAGGAGTGCGACCTCCTACGAGCAGTACTTC. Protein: CASSGGVRSATSYEQYF.

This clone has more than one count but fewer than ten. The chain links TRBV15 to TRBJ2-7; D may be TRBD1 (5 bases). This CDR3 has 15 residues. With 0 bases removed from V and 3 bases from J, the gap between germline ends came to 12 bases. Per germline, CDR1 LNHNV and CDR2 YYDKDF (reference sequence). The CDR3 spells CATSRDPGNVYEQYF. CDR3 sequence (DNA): TGTGCCACCAGCAGAGACCCAGGGAATGTCTACGAGCAGTACTTC.

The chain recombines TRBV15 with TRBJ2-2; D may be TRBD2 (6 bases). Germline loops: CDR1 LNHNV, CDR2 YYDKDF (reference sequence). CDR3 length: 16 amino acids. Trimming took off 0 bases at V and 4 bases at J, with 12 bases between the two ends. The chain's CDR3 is CATSRDQGGVTGELFF. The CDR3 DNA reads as TGTGCCACCAGCAGAGATCAAGGAGGGGTCACCGGGGAGCTGTTTTTT.

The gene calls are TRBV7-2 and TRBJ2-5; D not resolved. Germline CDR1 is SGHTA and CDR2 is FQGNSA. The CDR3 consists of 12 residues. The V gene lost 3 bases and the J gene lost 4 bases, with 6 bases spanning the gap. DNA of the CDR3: TGTGCCAGCAGCTTCTCTGGAGAGACCCAGTACTTC. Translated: CASSFSGETQYF.

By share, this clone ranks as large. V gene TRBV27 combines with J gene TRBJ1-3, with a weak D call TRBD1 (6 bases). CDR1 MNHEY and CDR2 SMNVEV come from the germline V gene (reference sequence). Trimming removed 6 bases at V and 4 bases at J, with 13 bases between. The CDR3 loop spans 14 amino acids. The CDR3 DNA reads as TGTGCCAGCAGGCCGGCCGGGACAGGAAACACCATATATTTT. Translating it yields CASRPAGTGNTIYF.

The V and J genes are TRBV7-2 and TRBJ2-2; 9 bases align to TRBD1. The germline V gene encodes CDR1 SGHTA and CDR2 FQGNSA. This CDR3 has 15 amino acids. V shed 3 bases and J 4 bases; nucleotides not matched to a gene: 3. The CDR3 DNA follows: TGTGCCAGCAGCTTCGGACAGGGGTCCACCGGGGAGCTGTTTTTT. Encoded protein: CASSFGQGSTGELFF.

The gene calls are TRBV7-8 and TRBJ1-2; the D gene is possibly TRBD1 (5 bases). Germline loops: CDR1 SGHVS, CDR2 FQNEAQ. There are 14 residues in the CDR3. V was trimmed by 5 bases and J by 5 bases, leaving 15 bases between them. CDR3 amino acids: CASSPTMGDYGYTF. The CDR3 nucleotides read TGTGCCAGCAGCCCAACTATGGGGGATTATGGCTACACCTTC.

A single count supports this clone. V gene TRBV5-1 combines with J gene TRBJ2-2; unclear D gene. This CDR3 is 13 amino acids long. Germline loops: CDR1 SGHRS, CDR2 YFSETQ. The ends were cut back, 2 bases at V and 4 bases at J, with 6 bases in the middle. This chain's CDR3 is CASSFGGTGELFF. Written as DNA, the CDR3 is TGCGCCAGCAGCTTTGGTGGCACCGGGGAGCTGTTTTTT.